Below, 30 T cell receptor beta chains from the same sample are listed, as sequenced in a study of lymphopenia after photon versus proton radiotherapy. TCRdb keeps only in-frame clones here, not all; method: immunoSEQ multiplex PCR. The table shows more than 70,000 clones, with more than 70% occurring only once. The source material was peripheral blood, sampled from a patient treated with proton-based radiotherapy. The receptor set was obtained from a man aged 60-69 years with pancreatic cancer.

This clone has just one count. The V call is TRBV21-1, the J call TRBJ2-3; the DNA was not compared with TRBD1, the D call given in the table. TRBV21-1 is a pseudogene segment. This CDR3 comprises 14 residues. The CDR3 loop reads CASRADREMDTQYF. The CDR3 nucleotides read TGTGCCAGCAGAGCCGACAGGGAGATGGATACGCAGTATTTT.

This chain connects TRBV6-6 to TRBJ2-1; tentatively, D is TRBD1 (6 bases). The CDR3 is 10 amino acids. Between the trimmed V and J ends, which lost 8 bases and 12 bases, there was a span of 11 bases. Germline lookup yields CDR1 MNHNY and CDR2 SVGAGI (reference sequence). In DNA form, the CDR3 reads TGTGCCAGCGGCGGACAGAGGCAGTTCTTC. This translates into CASGGQRQFF.

V is TRBV11-3 and J is TRBJ2-3; TRBD2 is a possible D gene (5 bases). In germline, CDR1 is SGHNT, CDR2 YENEEA. The ends were cut back, 5 bases at V and 2 bases at J, with 14 bases in the middle. The CDR3 length is 15 residues. DNA of the CDR3: TGTGCCAGCAGCCTCCAGAAGCGGCTCACAGATACGCAGTATTTT. Its protein product is CASSLQKRLTDTQYF.

The CDR3 region has the DNA TGTGCCAGCAGCGCCAAGGGAGATACGCAGTATTTT. The encoded protein is CASSAKGDTQYF. The rearrangement links TRBV9 to TRBJ2-3; D gene unclear. The V and J ends lost 3 bases and 5 bases respectively, with 7 bases between them. This CDR3 region has 12 residues. CDR1 SGDLS and CDR2 YYNGEE come from the germline V gene.

The rearrangement links TRBV9 to TRBJ2-7; D might be TRBD1 (7 bases). The CDR3 totals 16 residues. The V gene's germline CDR1 is SGDLS and CDR2 YYNGEE. V gave up 1 base and J gave up 1 base, with 15 bases separating them. In DNA form, the CDR3 reads TGTGCCAGCAGCGTAAGGCCCGCAGGGGGGTCCTACGAGCAGTACTTC. It yields the protein CASSVRPAGGSYEQYF.

CDR3 region: CASSGKAEGNTIYF. In nucleotides, the CDR3 is TGTGCCAGCAGTGGGAAGGCAGAGGGAAACACCATATATTTT. The chain employs TRBV6-1 and TRBJ1-3; D is unresolved. Germline V gives CDR1 MNHNS, CDR2 SASEGT. V gave up 4 bases and J gave up 4 bases, with 11 bases separating them. CDR3 length: 14 residues.

This chain connects TRBV27 to TRBJ2-1; TRBD2 matches 13 bases. Trimming removed 4 bases from V and 5 bases from J; junction bases left unmatched: 5. The CDR3 is 16 residues long. Per the germline V gene, CDR1 is MNHEY and CDR2 is SMNVEV (reference sequence). The CDR3 DNA follows: TGTGCCAGCAGTTACCGACTAGCGGGAGGAAACAATGAGCAGTTCTTC. Its translation: CASSYRLAGGNNEQFF.

This clone was seen a single time. The chain combines TRBV19 with TRBJ2-4; D is unresolved. Deletions cut 5 bases from V and 0 bases from J, with 5 bases between. Per germline, CDR1 LNHDA and CDR2 SQIVND (reference sequence). CDR3 length: 13 residues. CDR3 sequence reads: CASSGLAKNIQYF. CDR3 bases: TGTGCCAGTAGTGGCCTAGCCAAAAACATTCAGTACTTC.

The chain couples TRBV7-9 to TRBJ1-2, with 11 positions matching TRBD1. V dropped 4 bases and J dropped 8; count of bases not matched to a gene: 12. Germline V lookup: CDR1 SEHNR, CDR2 FQNEAQ (reference sequence). This CDR3 has 16 amino acids. This CDR3 reads CASSSAGTGGRGGYTF. The CDR3, as DNA: TGTGCCAGCAGCTCGGCCGGGACAGGGGGTCGGGGAGGCTACACCTTC. Full variable domain (rest looked up from reference TRBV7-9 and TRBJ1-2): DTGVSQNPRHKITKRGQNVTFRCDPISEHNRLYWYRQTLGQGPEFLTYFQNEAQLEKSRLLSDRFSAERPKGSFSTLEIQRTEQGDSAMYLCASSSAGTGGRGGYTFGSGTRLTVV.

This chain uses TRBV30 with TRBJ2-5, with D unclear. The CDR3 extends over 12 amino acids. Germline CDR1 is GTSNPN and CDR2 is SVGIG (reference sequence). Trimming removed 3 bases at V and 4 bases at J, with 9 bases between. CDR3 amino acids: CAWRAWGETQYF. For the CDR3, the DNA is TGTGCCTGGAGGGCATGGGGAGAGACCCAGTACTTC. Full variable domain (remainder filled in from reference TRBV30 and TRBJ2-5): SQTIHQWPATLVQPVGSPLSLECTVEGTSNPNLYWYRQAAGRGLQLLFYSVGIGQISSEVPQNLSASRPQDRQFILSSKKLLLSDSGFYLCAWRAWGETQYFGPGTRLLVL.

Written as DNA, the CDR3 is TGTGCCAGCTCACCCATTTTATTCGCGGGAGGGCGGGTCGAGCAGTACTTC. This translates into CASSPILFAGGRVEQYF. The chain uses TRBV18 and TRBJ2-7; 9 bases agree with TRBD2. Germline CDR1 reads KGHSH; CDR2 reads LQKENI. The length of the CDR3 is 17 residues. V was pared by 3 bases and J by 6 bases, with 15 bases of the junction left unmatched. The full variable domain, its missing parts supplied by reference TRBV18 and TRBJ2-7, is NAGVMQNPRHLVRRRGQEARLRCSPMKGHSHVYWYRQLPEEGLKFMVYLQKENIIDESGMPKERFSAEFPKEGPSILRIQQVVRGDSAAYFCASSPILFAGGRVEQYFGPGTRLTVT.

The J gene is TRBJ1-1, the V gene TRBV19; D unclear. V shed 4 bases and J shed 0 bases, with 6 bases lying between them. Germline CDR1 LNHDA, CDR2 SQIVND (reference sequence). There are 13 residues in the CDR3. This CDR3 reads CASSTLMNTEAFF. CDR3 DNA sequence: TGTGCCAGTAGTACCCTCATGAACACTGAAGCTTTCTTT.

This clone came up once. The rearrangement joins TRBV4-2 to TRBJ2-5, with D unresolved. The J call is in doubt because the DNA end fits TRBJ2-7 better. The CDR3 spans 16 residues. CDR1 and CDR2 (germline): LGHNA, YNFKEQ. CDR3 residues: CASSQDMVGVTYEQYF. The CDR3 DNA sequence: TGTGCCAGCAGCCAAGATATGGTGGGTGTCACCTACGAGCAGTACTTC.

This clone has more than one count but fewer than ten. This chain links TRBV29-1 with TRBJ2-7; TRBD1 matches at 8 bases. The CDR3 has 13 amino acids. Germline loops: CDR1 SQVTM, CDR2 ANQGSEA. V lost 7 bases to trimming and J lost 5 bases; unmatched junction nucleotides: 10. The CDR3 nucleotides are TGCAGCGCCGAGGGCAGGGGGCATCACGAGCAGTACTTC. Protein product: CSAEGRGHHEQYF.

The chain recombines TRBV11-2 with TRBJ1-1, with TRBD1 matching 10 bases. Per germline, CDR1 SGHAT and CDR2 FQNNGV. CDR3 length equals 16 residues. With V trimmed by 6 bases and J by 4 bases, 11 bases remained unmatched. CDR3 loop: CASSSSDRGQGTEAFF. The CDR3 region has the DNA TGTGCCAGCAGTTCTAGTGACAGGGGGCAGGGCACTGAAGCTTTCTTT.

The gene calls are TRBV19 and TRBJ1-5; 10 bases are shared with TRBD1. This CDR3 comprises 16 residues. The V segment lost 5 bases and the J segment 1 base; nucleotides outside the gene matches: 5. Per the germline V gene, CDR1 is LNHDA and CDR2 is SQIVND (reference sequence). The CDR3 region has the DNA TGTGCCAGTAGTCAAGGGGACAGGGGAAGCAATCAGCCCCAGCATTTT. It translates to CASSQGDRGSNQPQHF.

The chain uses TRBV27 and TRBJ1-2, with 7 bases aligning to TRBD1. V trimming: 0 bases; J trimming: 3 bases; junction bases outside the gene matches: 16. This CDR3 is 19 amino acids long. The V gene's germline CDR1 is MNHEY and CDR2 SMNVEV (reference sequence). The CDR3 DNA follows: TGTGCCAGCAGTTTATCGATGAGGGGGCCGCAATCAGGGCACTATGGCTACACCTTC. Protein sequence: CASSLSMRGPQSGHYGYTF.

As for this clone: Its ends do not fully match the called genes, so a read error is possible. The V and J genes are TRBV10-3 and TRBJ1-1; D is ambiguous. CDR1 ENHRY and CDR2 SYGVKD come from the germline V gene. The CDR3 totals 14 residues. CDR3 DNA: TGTGCCATCACGAGAGGCGACCAGAACCCTGAAGCTTTCTTT. This codes for CAITRGDQNPEAFF.

A few counts support this clone. V usage is TRBV11-2 and J usage is TRBJ2-1; 11 nucleotides match TRBD2. Germline V gene lookup returns CDR1 SGHAT and CDR2 FQNNGV. This CDR3 comprises 14 residues. With 5 bases clipped from V and 6 bases from J, the junction kept 3 bases outside the gene matches. Here the CDR3 DNA reads TGTGCCAGCAGCGCTAGCGGGAGGCTCAATGAGCAGTTCTTC. Protein sequence: CASSASGRLNEQFF. The full variable domain, with the rest looked up from reference TRBV11-2 and TRBJ2-1, is EAGVAQSPRYKIIEKRQSVAFWCNPISGHATLYWYQQILGQGPKLLIQFQNNGVVDDSQLPKDRFSAERLKGVDSTLKIQPAKLEDSAVYLCASSASGRLNEQFFGPGTRLTVL.

This clone showed up just a few times. The genes are TRBV6-1 and TRBJ2-1; unclear D gene. This CDR3 has 11 amino acids. The germline gives CDR1 MNHNS, CDR2 SASEGT. V was pared by 10 bases and J by 7 bases, with 11 bases between. CDR3 amino acids: CATSVVNEQFF. The CDR3 coding sequence is TGTGCCACCTCGGTTGTGAATGAGCAGTTCTTC.

The CDR3 DNA reads as TGTGCCTGGAGTGTATCAGGGGACTATGGCTACACCTTC. Translated: CAWSVSGDYGYTF. V gene TRBV30 combines with J gene TRBJ1-2; a weak D match, TRBD1 (6 bases). The CDR3 is made up of 13 amino acids. The ends were cut back, 0 bases at V and 3 bases at J, with 8 bases in the middle. In germline, CDR1 is GTSNPN, CDR2 SVGIG (reference sequence).

V is TRBV7-2 and J is TRBJ2-7; the match to TRBD1 covers 7 bases. The CDR3 runs 14 residues. Trimming at V came to 5 bases and at J to 2 bases, leaving 6 bases not matched to a gene. The V gene's germline CDR1 is SGHTA and CDR2 FQGNSA. This CDR3 reads CASSAGQVPYEQYF. The CDR3 nucleotides read TGTGCCAGCAGCGCAGGACAGGTTCCCTACGAGCAGTACTTC.

This clone has only a few counts. This chain uses TRBV6-5 with TRBJ1-2; D may be TRBD1 (5 bases). V lost 2 bases to trimming and J lost 6 bases, with 16 bases between them. CDR1 is MNHEY, CDR2 SVGAGI, per germline. The CDR3 sequence is 15 residues long. The CDR3 DNA reads TGTGCCAGCAGTTACGCGCCGGGACCGTTTGATGGCTACACCTTC. Translation: CASSYAPGPFDGYTF.

This chain uses TRBV28 with TRBJ1-1; D may be TRBD1 (5 bases). Germline V gene sequence: CDR1 MDHEN, CDR2 SYDVKM. Deletions cut 2 bases from V and 4 bases from J, with 8 bases between. The CDR3 loop spans 13 amino acids. CDR3 loop: CASSLTRVTEAFF. The CDR3 nucleotides read TGTGCCAGCAGTTTAACCAGGGTCACTGAAGCTTTCTTT.

The chain has TRBV19 and TRBJ1-5; D not resolved. Trimming cost V 5 bases and J 0 bases, with 2 bases left between them. The CDR3 has 12 amino acids. Germline V gene sequence: CDR1 LNHDA, CDR2 SQIVND (reference sequence). The CDR3 loop is CASSDSNQPQHF. The CDR3 DNA is TGTGCCAGTAGTGATAGCAATCAGCCCCAGCATTTT.

This chain uses TRBV7-8 with TRBJ2-7, with D unresolved. The CDR3 runs to 15 residues. Germline CDR1 reads SGHVS; CDR2 reads FQNEAQ. Trimming shortened V by 1 base and J by 0 bases, and 10 bases separated the two germline ends. The chain's CDR3 is CASSLGGSSSYEQYF. In DNA, the CDR3 is TGTGCCAGCAGCTTAGGGGGAAGTAGCTCCTACGAGCAGTACTTC.

This clone was seen a few times. The rearrangement links TRBV18 to TRBJ1-4; possible D gene TRBD1, 6 bases. V lost 4 bases and J 4 bases, leaving 10 bases between the germline ends. The CDR3 totals 14 residues. Germline assignment: CDR1 KGHSH and CDR2 LQKENI. The CDR3, as DNA: TGTGCCAGCTCACATGCAGGGGTTAATGAAAAACTGTTTTTT. Amino acid sequence: CASSHAGVNEKLFF. Based on the CDR3 plus reference TRBV18 and TRBJ1-4, the full variable domain is NAGVMQNPRHLVRRRGQEARLRCSPMKGHSHVYWYRQLPEEGLKFMVYLQKENIIDESGMPKERFSAEFPKEGPSILRIQQVVRGDSAAYFCASSHAGVNEKLFFGSGTQLSVL.

The chain recombines TRBV27 with TRBJ2-5; unclear D gene. The J call is in doubt because the DNA end fits TRBJ2-7 better. Germline V gene lookup returns CDR1 MNHEY and CDR2 SMNVEV (reference sequence). The CDR3 is 14 amino acids. The CDR3 here is CASSDDVSSYEQYF. CDR3 in DNA: TGTGCCAGCAGTGACGACGTCTCCTCCTACGAGCAGTACTTC.

The V call is TRBV5-1, the J call TRBJ2-7, with 12 nucleotides matching TRBD2. Per germline, CDR1 SGHRS and CDR2 YFSETQ. J was trimmed by 6 bases and V by 2 bases; bases with no gene match: 9. The CDR3 contains 16 residues. CDR3 DNA sequence: TGCGCCAGCAGCTTCTTCCTCAGGACTAGCGGGATCGAGCAGTACTTC. This encodes CASSFFLRTSGIEQYF.

This chain uses TRBV5-1 with TRBJ1-1, with 7 bases identical to TRBD1. Per the germline V gene, CDR1 is SGHRS and CDR2 is YFSETQ. V was clipped by 0 bases and J by 5 bases; unmatched bases: 4. This CDR3 contains 14 residues. Written as DNA, the CDR3 is TGCGCCAGCAGCTTGGACAGGGGTGGGACTGAAGCTTTCTTT. It codes for CASSLDRGGTEAFF.